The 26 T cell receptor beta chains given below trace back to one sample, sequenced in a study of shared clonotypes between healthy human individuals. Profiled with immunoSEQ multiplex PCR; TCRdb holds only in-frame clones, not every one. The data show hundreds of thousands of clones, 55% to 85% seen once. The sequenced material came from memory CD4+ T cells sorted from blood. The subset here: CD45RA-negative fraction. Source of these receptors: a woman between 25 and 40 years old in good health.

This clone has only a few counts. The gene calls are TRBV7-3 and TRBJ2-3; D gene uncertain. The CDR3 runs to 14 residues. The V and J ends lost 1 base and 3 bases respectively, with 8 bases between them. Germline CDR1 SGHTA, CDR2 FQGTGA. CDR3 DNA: TGTGCCAGCAGCTTAATGGCAGCGACAGATACGCAGTATTTT. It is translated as CASSLMAATDTQYF.

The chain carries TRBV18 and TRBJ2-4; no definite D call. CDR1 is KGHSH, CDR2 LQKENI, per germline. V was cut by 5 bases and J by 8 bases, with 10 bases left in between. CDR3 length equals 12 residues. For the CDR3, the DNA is TGTGCCAGCTCAATGATGGACGACATTCAGTACTTC. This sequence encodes CASSMMDDIQYF.

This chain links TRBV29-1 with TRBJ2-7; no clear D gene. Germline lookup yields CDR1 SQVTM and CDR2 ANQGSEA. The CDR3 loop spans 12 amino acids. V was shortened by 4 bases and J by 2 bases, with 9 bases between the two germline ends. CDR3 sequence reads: CSVVKGTYEQYF. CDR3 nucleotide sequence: TGCAGCGTTGTGAAAGGGACCTACGAGCAGTACTTC.

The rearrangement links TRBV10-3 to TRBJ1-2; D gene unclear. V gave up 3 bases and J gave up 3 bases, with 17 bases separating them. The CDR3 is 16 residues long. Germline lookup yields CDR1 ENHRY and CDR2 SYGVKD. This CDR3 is CAISDPRFGQDYGYTF. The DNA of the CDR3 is TGTGCCATCAGTGACCCCCGTTTTGGGCAGGACTATGGCTACACCTTC.

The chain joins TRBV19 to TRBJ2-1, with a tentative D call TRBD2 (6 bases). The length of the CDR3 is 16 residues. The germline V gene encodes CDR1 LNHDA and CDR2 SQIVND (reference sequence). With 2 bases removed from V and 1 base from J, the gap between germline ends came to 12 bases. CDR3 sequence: CASSIRGRRSYNEQFF. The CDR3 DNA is TGTGCCAGTAGTATACGGGGGAGGCGTTCCTACAATGAGCAGTTCTTC.

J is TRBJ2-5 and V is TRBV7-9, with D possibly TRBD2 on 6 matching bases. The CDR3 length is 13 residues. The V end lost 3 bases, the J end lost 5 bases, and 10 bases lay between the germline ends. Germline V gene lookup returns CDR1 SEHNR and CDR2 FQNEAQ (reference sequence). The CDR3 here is CASSFDGGETQYF. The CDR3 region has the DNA TGTGCCAGCAGCTTTGACGGGGGTGAGACCCAGTACTTC. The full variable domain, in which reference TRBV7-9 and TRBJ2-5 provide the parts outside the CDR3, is DTGVSQNPRHKITKRGQNVTFRCDPISEHNRLYWYRQTLGQGPEFLTYFQNEAQLEKSRLLSDRFSAERPKGSFSTLEIQRTEQGDSAMYLCASSFDGGETQYFGPGTRLLVL.

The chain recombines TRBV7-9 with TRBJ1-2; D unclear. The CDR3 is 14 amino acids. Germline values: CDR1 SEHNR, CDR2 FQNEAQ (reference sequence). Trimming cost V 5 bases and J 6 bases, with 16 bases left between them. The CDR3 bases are TGTGCCAGCAGCCGTGGACGGAGAGGTCATGGCTACACCTTC. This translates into CASSRGRRGHGYTF.

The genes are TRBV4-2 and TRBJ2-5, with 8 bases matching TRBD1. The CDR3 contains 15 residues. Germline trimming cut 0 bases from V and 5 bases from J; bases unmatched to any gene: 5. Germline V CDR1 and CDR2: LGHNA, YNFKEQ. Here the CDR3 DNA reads TGTGCCAGCAGCCAAGATGGACAGGGAAGGGAGACCCAGTACTTC. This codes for CASSQDGQGRETQYF.

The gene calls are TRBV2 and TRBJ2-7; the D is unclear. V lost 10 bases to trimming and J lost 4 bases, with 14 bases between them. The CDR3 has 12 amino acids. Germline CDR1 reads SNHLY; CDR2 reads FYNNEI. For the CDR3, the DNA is TGTGCCACCGGGCCACAAAGGTACGAGCAGTACTTC. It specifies CATGPQRYEQYF.

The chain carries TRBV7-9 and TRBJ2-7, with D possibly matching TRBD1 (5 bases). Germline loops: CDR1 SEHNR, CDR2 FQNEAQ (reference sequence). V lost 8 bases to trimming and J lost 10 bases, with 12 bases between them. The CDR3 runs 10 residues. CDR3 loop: CASGTGKQYF. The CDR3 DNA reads TGTGCCAGCGGAACAGGAAAACAGTACTTC.

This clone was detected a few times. The CDR3 DNA follows: TGCGCCAGCAGCTCCACAGGGGGCAGGACTGAAGCTTTCTTT. Amino acid sequence: CASSSTGGRTEAFF. The chain combines TRBV5-1 with TRBJ1-1; 9 nucleotides agree with TRBD1. Trimming at V came to 3 bases and at J to 5 bases, leaving 5 bases not matched to a gene. This CDR3 has 14 residues. Looked up from germline, CDR1 is SGHRS and CDR2 is YFSETQ.

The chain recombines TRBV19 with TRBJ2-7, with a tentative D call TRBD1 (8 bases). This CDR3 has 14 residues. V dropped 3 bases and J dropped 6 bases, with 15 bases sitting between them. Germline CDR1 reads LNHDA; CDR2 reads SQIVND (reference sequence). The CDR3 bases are TGTGCCAGTAGTATCCTGGACAGGGAGGGCGAGCAGTACTTC. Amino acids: CASSILDREGEQYF.

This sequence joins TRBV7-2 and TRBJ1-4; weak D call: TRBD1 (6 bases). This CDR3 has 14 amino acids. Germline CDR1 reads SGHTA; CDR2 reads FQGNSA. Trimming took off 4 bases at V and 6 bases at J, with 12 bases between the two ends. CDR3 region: CASSSTGGDEKLFF. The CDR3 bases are TGTGCCAGCAGCTCGACAGGAGGCGATGAAAAACTGTTTTTT.

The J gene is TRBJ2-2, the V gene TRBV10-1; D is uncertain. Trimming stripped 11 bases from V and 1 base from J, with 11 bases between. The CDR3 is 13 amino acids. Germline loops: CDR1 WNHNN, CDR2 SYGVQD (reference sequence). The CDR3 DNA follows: TGCGCCTCCTCCAGAGGGAACACCGGGGAGCTGTTTTTT. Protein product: CASSRGNTGELFF.

The CDR3 loop is CASRRDTEAFF. The CDR3 DNA sequence: TGTGCCAGCAGGAGAGACACTGAAGCTTTCTTT. The chain recombines TRBV28 with TRBJ1-1; D remains ambiguous. V lost 6 bases to trimming and J lost 3 bases, with 5 bases between them. The CDR3 covers 11 residues. The germline V gene encodes CDR1 MDHEN and CDR2 SYDVKM.

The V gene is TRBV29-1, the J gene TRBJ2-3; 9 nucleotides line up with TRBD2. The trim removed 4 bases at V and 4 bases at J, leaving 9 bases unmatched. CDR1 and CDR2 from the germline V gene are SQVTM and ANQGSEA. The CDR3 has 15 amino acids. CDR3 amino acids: CSVGPGTSISDTQYF. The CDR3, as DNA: TGCAGCGTTGGACCCGGGACTAGCATTTCAGATACGCAGTATTTT.

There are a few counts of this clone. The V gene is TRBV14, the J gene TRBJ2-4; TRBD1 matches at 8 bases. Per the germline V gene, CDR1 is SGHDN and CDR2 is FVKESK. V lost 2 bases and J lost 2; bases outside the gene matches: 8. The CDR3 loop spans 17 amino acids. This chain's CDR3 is CASSQFRTGNPKNIQYF. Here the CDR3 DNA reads TGTGCCAGCAGCCAATTCAGGACAGGGAATCCCAAAAACATTCAGTACTTC.

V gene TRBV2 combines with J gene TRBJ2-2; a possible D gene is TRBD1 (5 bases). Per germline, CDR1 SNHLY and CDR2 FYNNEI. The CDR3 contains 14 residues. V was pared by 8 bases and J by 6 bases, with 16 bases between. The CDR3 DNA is TGTGCCAGCGGTGTTACCACCAGGGCCGGGGAGCTGTTTTTT. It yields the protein CASGVTTRAGELFF.

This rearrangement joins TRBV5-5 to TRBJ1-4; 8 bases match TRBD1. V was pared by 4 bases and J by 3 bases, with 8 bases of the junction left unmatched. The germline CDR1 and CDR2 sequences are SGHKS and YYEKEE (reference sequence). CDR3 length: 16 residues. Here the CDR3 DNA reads TGTGCCAGCAGCCGGACAGGGATAAACGCTAATGAAAAACTGTTTTTT. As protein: CASSRTGINANEKLFF.

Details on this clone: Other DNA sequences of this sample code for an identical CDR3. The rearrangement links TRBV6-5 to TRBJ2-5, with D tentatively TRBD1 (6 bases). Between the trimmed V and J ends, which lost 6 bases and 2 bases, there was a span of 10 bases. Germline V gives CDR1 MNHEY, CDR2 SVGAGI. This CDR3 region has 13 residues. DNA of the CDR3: TGTGCCAGCAGGAGGACAGTTCAAGAGACCCAGTACTTC. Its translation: CASRRTVQETQYF.

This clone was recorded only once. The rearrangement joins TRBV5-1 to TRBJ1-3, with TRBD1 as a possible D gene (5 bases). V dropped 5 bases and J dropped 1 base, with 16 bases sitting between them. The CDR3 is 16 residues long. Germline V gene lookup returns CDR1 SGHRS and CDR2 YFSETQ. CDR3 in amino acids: CASSSGHEGSGNTIYF. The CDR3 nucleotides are TGCGCCAGCAGTAGTGGTCACGAGGGGTCTGGAAACACCATATATTTT.

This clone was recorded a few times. The CDR3 spells CASRPDRALRPQHF. DNA for the CDR3: TGTGCCAGCAGGCCGGACAGGGCCTTGAGGCCCCAGCATTTT. V gene TRBV6-6 combines with J gene TRBJ1-5, with 8 nucleotides matching TRBD1. V dropped 6 bases and J dropped 9; count of bases not matched to a gene: 10. CDR1 and CDR2 (germline): MNHNY, SVGAGI (reference sequence). The CDR3 totals 14 residues.

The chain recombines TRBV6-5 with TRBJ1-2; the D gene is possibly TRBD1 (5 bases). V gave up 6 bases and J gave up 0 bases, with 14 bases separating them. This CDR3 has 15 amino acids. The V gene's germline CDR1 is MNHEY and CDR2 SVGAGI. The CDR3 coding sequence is TGTGCCAGCAGGTCCGGGACGGCAGCTAACTATGGCTACACCTTC. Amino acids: CASRSGTAANYGYTF.

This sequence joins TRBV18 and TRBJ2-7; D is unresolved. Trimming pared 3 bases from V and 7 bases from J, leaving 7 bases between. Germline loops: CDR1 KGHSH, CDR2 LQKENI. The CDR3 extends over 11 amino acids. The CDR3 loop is CASSPGWEQYF. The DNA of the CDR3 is TGTGCCAGCTCACCGGGATGGGAGCAGTACTTC.

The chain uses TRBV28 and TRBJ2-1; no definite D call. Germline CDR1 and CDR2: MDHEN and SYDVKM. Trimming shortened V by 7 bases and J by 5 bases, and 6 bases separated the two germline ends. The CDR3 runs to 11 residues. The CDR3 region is CASTINNEQFF. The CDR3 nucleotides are TGTGCCAGCACCATAAACAATGAGCAGTTCTTC.

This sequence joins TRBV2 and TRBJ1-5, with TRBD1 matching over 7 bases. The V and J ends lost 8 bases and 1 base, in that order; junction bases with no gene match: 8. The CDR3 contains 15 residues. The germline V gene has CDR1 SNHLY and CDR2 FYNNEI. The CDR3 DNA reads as TGTGCCAGCCGGGACAGATCCCAAAGCAATCAGCCCCAGCATTTT. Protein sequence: CASRDRSQSNQPQHF.